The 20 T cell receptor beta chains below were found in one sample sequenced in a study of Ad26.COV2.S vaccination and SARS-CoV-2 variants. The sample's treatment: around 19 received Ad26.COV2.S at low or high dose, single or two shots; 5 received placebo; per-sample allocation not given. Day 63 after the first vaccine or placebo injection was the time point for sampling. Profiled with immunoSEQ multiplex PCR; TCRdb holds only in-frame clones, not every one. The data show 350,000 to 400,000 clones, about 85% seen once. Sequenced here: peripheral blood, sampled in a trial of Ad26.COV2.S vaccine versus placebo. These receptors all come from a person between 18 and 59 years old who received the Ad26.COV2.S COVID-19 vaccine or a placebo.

The CDR3 sequence is CASSTGQGFDEQYF. CDR3 bases: TGTGCCAGTAGCACGGGACAGGGATTCGACGAGCAGTACTTC. The gene calls are TRBV19 and TRBJ2-7; 9 bases line up with TRBD1. Looked up from germline, CDR1 is LNHDA and CDR2 is SQIVND (reference sequence). The CDR3 has 14 amino acids. The V and J ends lost 6 bases and 5 bases, in that order; junction bases with no gene match: 8. Together with reference TRBV19 and TRBJ2-7, the CDR3 gives the full variable domain: DGGITQSPKYLFRKEGQNVTLSCEQNLNHDAMYWYRQDPGQGLRLIYYSQIVNDFQKGDIAEGYSVSREKKESFPLTVTSAQKNPTAFYLCASSTGQGFDEQYFGPGTRLTVT.

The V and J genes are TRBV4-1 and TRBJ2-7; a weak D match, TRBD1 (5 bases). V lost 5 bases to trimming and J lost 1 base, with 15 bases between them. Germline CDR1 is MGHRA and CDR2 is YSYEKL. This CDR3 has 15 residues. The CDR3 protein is CASSAYWGASYEQYF. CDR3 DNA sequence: TGCGCCAGCAGCGCATACTGGGGCGCTTCCTACGAGCAGTACTTC.

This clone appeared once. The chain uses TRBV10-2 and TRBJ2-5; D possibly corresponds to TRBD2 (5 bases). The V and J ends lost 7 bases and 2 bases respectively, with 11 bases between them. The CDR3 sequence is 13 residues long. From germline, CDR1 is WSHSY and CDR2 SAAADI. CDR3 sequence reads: CASNQLGQETQYF. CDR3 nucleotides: TGCGCCAGCAACCAACTAGGACAAGAGACCCAGTACTTC.

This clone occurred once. The CDR3 bases are TGTGCCACCAGCATCCGACAGGGTGGCGGCTACACCTTC. It encodes CATSIRQGGGYTF. V and J are TRBV15 and TRBJ1-2; 7 bases align to TRBD1. V was clipped by 4 bases and J by 8 bases; unmatched bases: 7. This CDR3 has 13 amino acids. CDR1 is LNHNV and CDR2 is YYDKDF in the germline V gene (reference sequence).

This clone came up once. CDR3 in amino acids: CASSLDFSGAGYNEQFF. In nucleotides, the CDR3 is TGTGCCAGCAGCTTAGATTTTTCCGGGGCAGGGTACAATGAGCAGTTCTTC. V gene TRBV11-3 combines with J gene TRBJ2-1; the D call may be TRBD1 or TRBD2 (5 bases each). The germline CDR1 and CDR2 sequences are SGHNT and YENEEA. V was clipped by 0 bases and J by 4 bases, with 16 bases between them. This CDR3 spans 17 amino acids.

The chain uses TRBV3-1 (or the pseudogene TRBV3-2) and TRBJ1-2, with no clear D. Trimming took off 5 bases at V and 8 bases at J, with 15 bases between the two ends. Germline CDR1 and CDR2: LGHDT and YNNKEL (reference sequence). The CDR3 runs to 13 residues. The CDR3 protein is CASSTVTRGGYTF. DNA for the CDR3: TGTGCCAGCAGCACCGTAACGAGAGGAGGCTACACCTTC.

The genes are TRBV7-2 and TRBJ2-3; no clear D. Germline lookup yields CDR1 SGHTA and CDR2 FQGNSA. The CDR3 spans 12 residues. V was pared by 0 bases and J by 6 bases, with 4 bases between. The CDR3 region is CASSLALDTQYF. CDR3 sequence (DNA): TGTGCCAGCAGCTTAGCTCTGGATACGCAGTATTTT.

CDR3 protein: CASSPGPHGSNEKLFF. The CDR3 DNA is TGTGCCAGCAGCCCAGGGCCACACGGATCTAATGAAAAACTGTTTTTT. The genes are TRBV4-2 and TRBJ1-4, with D maybe TRBD1 (5 bases). CDR1 is LGHNA and CDR2 is YNFKEQ in the germline V gene. The CDR3 sequence is 16 residues long. The V end lost 4 bases, the J end lost 3 bases, and 15 bases lay between the germline ends.

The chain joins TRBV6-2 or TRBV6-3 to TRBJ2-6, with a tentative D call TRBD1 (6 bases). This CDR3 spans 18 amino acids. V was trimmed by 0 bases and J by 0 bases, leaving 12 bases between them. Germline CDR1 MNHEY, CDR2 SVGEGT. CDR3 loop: CASSYSQGISSGANVLTF. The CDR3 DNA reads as TGTGCCAGCAGTTACTCTCAGGGGATTAGCTCTGGGGCCAACGTCCTGACTTTC.

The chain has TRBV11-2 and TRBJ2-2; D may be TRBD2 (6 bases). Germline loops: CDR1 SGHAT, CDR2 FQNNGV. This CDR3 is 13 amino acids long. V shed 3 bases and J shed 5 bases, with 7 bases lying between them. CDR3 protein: CASSFGTTGELFF. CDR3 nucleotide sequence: TGTGCCAGCAGCTTTGGGACTACCGGGGAGCTGTTTTTT.

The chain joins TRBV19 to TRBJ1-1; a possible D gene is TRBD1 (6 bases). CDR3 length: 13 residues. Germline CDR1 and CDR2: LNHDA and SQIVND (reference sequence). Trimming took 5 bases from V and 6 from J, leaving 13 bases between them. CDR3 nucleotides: TGTGCCAGTAGTTTTAGGGGGGAGGCTGAAGCTTTCTTT. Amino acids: CASSFRGEAEAFF.

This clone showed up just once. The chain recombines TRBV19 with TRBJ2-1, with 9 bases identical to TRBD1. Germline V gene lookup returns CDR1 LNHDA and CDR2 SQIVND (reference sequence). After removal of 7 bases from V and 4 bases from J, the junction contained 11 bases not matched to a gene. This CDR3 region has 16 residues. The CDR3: CASMGTGIVAYNEQFF. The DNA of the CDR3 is TGTGCCAGTATGGGGACAGGGATAGTGGCGTACAATGAGCAGTTCTTC.

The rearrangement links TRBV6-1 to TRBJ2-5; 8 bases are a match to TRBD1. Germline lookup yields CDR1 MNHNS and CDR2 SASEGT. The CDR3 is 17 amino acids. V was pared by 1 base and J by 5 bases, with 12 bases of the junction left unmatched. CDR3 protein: CASSEGQGAPDRETQYF. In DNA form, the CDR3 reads TGTGCCAGCAGTGAAGGGCAGGGGGCGCCGGATCGGGAGACCCAGTACTTC.

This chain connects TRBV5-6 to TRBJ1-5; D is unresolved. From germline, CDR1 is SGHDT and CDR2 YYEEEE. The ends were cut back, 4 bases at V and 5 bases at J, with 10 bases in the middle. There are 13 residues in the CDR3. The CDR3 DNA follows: TGTGCCAGCAGCAGGACCCCCGATCAGCCCCAGCATTTT. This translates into CASSRTPDQPQHF.

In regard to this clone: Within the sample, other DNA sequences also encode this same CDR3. In DNA, the CDR3 is TGCGCCAGCAGCTTGGGACAGGGGGCTTTTGGCTACACCTTC. Translated, it gives CASSLGQGAFGYTF. V gene TRBV5-1 combines with J gene TRBJ1-2; TRBD1 matches at 10 bases. Trimming took 0 bases from V and 7 from J; bases not matched to a gene: 3. The CDR3 is made up of 14 amino acids. In germline, CDR1 is SGHRS, CDR2 YFSETQ.

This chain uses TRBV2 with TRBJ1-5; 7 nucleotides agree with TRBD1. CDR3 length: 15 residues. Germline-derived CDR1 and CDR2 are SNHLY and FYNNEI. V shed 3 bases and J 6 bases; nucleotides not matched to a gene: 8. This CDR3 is CASSDSGGLFQPQHF. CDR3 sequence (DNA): TGTGCCAGCAGTGACTCAGGGGGACTTTTTCAGCCCCAGCATTTT.

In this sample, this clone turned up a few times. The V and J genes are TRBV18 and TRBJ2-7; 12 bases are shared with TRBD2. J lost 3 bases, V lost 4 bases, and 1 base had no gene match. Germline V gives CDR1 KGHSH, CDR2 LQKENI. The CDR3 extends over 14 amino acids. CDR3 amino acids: CASSRTSGDYEQYF. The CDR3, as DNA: TGTGCCAGCTCACGGACTAGCGGGGACTACGAGCAGTACTTC. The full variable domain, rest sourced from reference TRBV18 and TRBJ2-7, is NAGVMQNPRHLVRRRGQEARLRCSPMKGHSHVYWYRQLPEEGLKFMVYLQKENIIDESGMPKERFSAEFPKEGPSILRIQQVVRGDSAAYFCASSRTSGDYEQYFGPGTRLTVT.

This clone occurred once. CDR3 sequence: CASSIGGLGDTQYF. CDR3 in DNA: TGTGCCAGTAGTATAGGGGGTCTGGGGGATACCCAGTACTTC. This chain links TRBV19 with TRBJ2-5; D assignment may be TRBD1 or TRBD2 (5 bases each). Trimming shortened V by 1 base and J by 8 bases, and 14 bases separated the two germline ends. The CDR3 length is 14 residues. In germline, CDR1 is LNHDA, CDR2 SQIVND (reference sequence).

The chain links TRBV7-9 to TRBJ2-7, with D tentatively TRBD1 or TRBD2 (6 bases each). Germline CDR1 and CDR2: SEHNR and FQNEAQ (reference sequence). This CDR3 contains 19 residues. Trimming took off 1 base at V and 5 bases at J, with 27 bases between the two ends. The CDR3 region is CASSLVNPQQGLWGHEQYF. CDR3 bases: TGTGCCAGCAGCTTAGTCAACCCTCAACAGGGACTCTGGGGACACGAGCAGTACTTC. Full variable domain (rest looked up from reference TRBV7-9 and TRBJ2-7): DTGVSQNPRHKITKRGQNVTFRCDPISEHNRLYWYRQTLGQGPEFLTYFQNEAQLEKSRLLSDRFSAERPKGSFSTLEIQRTEQGDSAMYLCASSLVNPQQGLWGHEQYFGPGTRLTVT.

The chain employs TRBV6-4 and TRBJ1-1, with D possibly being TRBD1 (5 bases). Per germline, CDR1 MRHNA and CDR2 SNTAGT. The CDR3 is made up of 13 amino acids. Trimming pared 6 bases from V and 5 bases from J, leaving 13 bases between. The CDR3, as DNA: TGTGCCAGCAGGCCTAGTGGGGGGACTGAAGCTTTCTTT. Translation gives CASRPSGGTEAFF.